This T cell receptor (beta chain) was identified in a study of graft-versus-host responses after intestinal transplantation. CDR1 SGHNT and CDR2 YYREEE come from the germline V gene (reference sequence). The CDR3 has 16 amino acids. Unmatched junction bases numbered 6, after V lost 4 bases and J lost 3 bases. TCRdb's table, derived via immunoSEQ multiplex PCR, lists solely in-frame clones and lacks some. The data contain tens of thousands of clones, about 85% of them singletons. For this clone: Its antigen is still unknown.

The rearrangement joins TRBV5-4 to TRBJ1-4; 10 bases align to TRBD1. Material: unstimulated CD4+ T cells sorted from spleen or lymph node cells, obtained before transplant. This TCR was recovered from a human donor who was the organ donor for an intestinal transplant. CDR3 region: CASSQPGQGANEKLFF. CDR3 sequence (DNA): TGTGCCAGCAGCCAACCTGGACAGGGGGCTAATGAAAAACTGTTTTTT.